This entry features one T cell receptor (beta chain) sequence. Its antigen is still unknown. Described time point: newly diagnosed, previously untreated cHL patient sample. With magnetic negative selection, CD4+ T cells were purified from PBMCs that had been thawed. Comparison PBMCs came from previously untreated, newly diagnosed classical Hodgkin lymphoma patients. Sequenced by immunoSEQ multiplex PCR; TCRdb stores in-frame clones only, minus some. Of 20,000 to 30,000 clones listed, roughly 89% are singletons. This record belongs to a study of PD-1 blockade in classical Hodgkin lymphoma. Study conclusions and caveats: Although disease activity or prior therapy may be involved, causes of the repertoire differences remain undefined. A reduction in baseline TCR diversity was reportedly seen in newly diagnosed patients relative to healthy donors.

Looked up from germline, CDR1 is SEHNR and CDR2 is FQNEAQ (reference sequence). This CDR3 is built from 14 residues. V lost 2 bases and J 6 bases, leaving 8 bases between the germline ends. The specimen was CD4+ T cells from blood. The chain combines TRBV7-9 with TRBJ1-6; no clear D gene. This TCR derives from a human donor with classical Hodgkin lymphoma. The CDR3 nucleotides are TGTGCCAGCAGCTTAACGGGCCGTAATTCACCCCTCCACTTT. Its translation: CASSLTGRNSPLHF.